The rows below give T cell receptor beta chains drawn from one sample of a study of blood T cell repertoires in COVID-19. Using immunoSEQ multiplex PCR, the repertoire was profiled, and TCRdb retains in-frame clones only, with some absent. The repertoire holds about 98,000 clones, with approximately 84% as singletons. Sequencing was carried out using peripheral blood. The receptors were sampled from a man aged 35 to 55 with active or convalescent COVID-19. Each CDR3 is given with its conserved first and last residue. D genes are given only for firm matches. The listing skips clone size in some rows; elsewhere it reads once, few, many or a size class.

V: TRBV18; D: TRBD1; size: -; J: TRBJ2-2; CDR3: CASSPGTGDTGELFF; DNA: TGTGCCAGCTCACCCGGGACAGGGGACACCGGGGAGCTGTTTTTT
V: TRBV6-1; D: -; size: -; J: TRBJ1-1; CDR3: CASSEFIAALAFF; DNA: TGTGCCAGCAGTGAATTCATCGCGGCCTTGGCTTTCTTT
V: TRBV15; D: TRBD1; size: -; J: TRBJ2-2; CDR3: CATSRGRGPNTGELFF; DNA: TGTGCCACCAGCAGAGGCAGGGGGCCGAACACCGGGGAGCTGTTTTTT
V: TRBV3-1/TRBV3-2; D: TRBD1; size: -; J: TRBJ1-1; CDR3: CASSQFRGPLTEAFF; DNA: TGTGCCAGCAGCCAGTTCAGGGGGCCGCTCACTGAAGCTTTCTTT
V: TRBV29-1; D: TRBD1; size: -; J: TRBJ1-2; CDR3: CSGVTGGNYGYTF; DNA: TGCAGCGGAGTGACAGGGGGTAACTATGGCTACACCTTC
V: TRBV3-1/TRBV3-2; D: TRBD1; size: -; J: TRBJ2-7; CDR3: CASSHGKDRLYEQYF; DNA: TGTGCCAGCAGCCATGGTAAGGACAGGCTCTACGAGCAGTACTTC
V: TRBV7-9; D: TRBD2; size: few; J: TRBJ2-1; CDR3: CASSRAGGFYNEQFF; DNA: TGTGCCAGCAGCAGAGCGGGGGGATTCTACAATGAGCAGTTCTTC
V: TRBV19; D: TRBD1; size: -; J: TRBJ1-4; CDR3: CASRTDRGTGLNEKLFF; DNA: TGTGCCAGTAGGACGGACAGGGGGACGGGGCTTAATGAAAAACTGTTTTTT
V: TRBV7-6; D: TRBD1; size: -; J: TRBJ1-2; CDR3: CASSFTGGDVYGYTF; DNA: TGTGCCAGCAGCTTTACAGGGGGAGACGTCTATGGCTACACCTTC
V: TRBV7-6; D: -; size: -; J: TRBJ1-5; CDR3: CASSLGVGGDQPQHF; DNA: TGTGCCAGCAGCTTAGGAGTCGGGGGAGATCAGCCCCAGCATTTT
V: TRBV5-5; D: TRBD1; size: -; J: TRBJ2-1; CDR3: CASSSWTGRHEQFF; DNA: TGTGCCAGCAGCTCCTGGACAGGGAGGCATGAGCAGTTCTTC
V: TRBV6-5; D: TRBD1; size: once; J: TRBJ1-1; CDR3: CASSPQGDTEAFF; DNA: TGTGCCAGCAGTCCTCAGGGGGACACTGAAGCTTTCTTT
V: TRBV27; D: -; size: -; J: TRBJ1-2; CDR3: CASSLQGHYGYTF; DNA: TGTGCCAGCAGTCTGCAGGGGCACTATGGCTACACCTTC
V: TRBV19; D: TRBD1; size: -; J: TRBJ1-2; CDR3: CASAAGTGGGYGYTF; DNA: TGTGCCAGTGCCGCCGGGACAGGGGGCGGCTATGGCTACACCTTC
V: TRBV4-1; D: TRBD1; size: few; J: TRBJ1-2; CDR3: CASSQVLRTGRDYGYTF; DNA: TGCGCCAGCAGCCAAGTCTTGCGGACAGGGAGGGACTATGGCTACACCTTC
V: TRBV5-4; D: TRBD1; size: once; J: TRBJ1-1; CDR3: CASSYPQGMNTEAFF; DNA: TGTGCCAGCAGCTATCCACAGGGGATGAACACTGAAGCTTTCTTT
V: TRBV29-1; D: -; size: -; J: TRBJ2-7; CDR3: CSVVTGYEQYF; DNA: TGCAGCGTTGTTACCGGCTACGAGCAGTACTTC
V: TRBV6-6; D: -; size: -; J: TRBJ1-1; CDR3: CASWQVPRTEAFF; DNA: TGTGCCAGCTGGCAGGTCCCACGCACTGAAGCTTTCTTT